The clone carrying this T cell receptor (beta chain) has ten or more counts. No antigen is known for it. CDR1 and CDR2 from the germline V gene are SNHLY and FYNNEI. Between the trimmed V and J ends, which lost 8 bases and 7 bases, there was a span of 11 bases. CDR3 size: 11 residues. This sample was included in a study of T cells in Graves' hyperthyroidism and ophthalmopathy. For the study at large: Blood from the periphery was taken at initial diagnosis, before any treatment.

Points from the study as a whole: Blood held most thyroid clonotypes expanded above 0.001 frequency.

The source material, RNA transcripts, was used to amplify TCR beta CDR3 regions. The HTBI set primed first-round TCR CDR3 RT-PCR. TCRdb recomputed calls from the multiplex PCR reads with MiXCR, one row per CDR3 protein. Of 400,000 or so distinct CDR3 sequences detected, over 12% appear once; the ten largest clones hold around 27%. Enrolled ophthalmopathy patients presented with a Clinical Activity Score of at least 3, a NOSPECS grade of at least 4, and disease duration under 3 months. The diagnoses drew upon clinical symptoms, serum thyroxine and TRAb, thyroid ultrasound and orbital computed tomography.

The chain combines TRBV2 with TRBJ1-1, with D uncertain. The clonotype originates from a man aged 45-65 years with Graves' ophthalmopathy. Sequenced sample: blood. CDR3 residues: CASAWNGEAFF. The CDR3 nucleotides are TGTGCCAGCGCCTGGAATGGTGAAGCTTTCTTT. Together with reference TRBV2 and TRBJ1-1, the CDR3 gives the full variable domain: EPEVTQTPSHQVTQMGQEVILRCVPISNHLYFYWYRQILGQKVEFLVSFYNNEISEKSEIFDDQFSVERPDGSNFTLKIRSTKLEDSAMYFCASAWNGEAFFGQGTRLTVV.